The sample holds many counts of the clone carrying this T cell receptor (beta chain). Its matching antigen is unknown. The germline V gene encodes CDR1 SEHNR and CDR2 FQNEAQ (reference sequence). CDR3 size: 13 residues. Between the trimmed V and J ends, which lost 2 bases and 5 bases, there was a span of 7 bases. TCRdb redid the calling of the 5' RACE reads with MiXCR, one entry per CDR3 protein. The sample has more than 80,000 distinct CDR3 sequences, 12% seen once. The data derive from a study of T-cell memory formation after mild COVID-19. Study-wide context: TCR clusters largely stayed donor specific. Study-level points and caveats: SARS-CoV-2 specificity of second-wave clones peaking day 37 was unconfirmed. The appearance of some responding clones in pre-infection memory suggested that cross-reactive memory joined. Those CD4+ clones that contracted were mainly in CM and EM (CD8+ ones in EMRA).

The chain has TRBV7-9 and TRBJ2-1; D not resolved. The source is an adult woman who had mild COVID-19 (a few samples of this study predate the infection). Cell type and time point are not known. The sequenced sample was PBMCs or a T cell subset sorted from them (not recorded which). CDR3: CASSLPPDNEQFF. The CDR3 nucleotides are TGTGCCAGCAGCTTACCCCCGGACAATGAGCAGTTCTTC.